These T cell receptor beta chains were read from a single sample in a study of cytomegalovirus exposure and HLA in healthy donors. Measured with immunoSEQ multiplex PCR; TCRdb has only the in-frame clones, and not every one. The sample records approximately 130,000 clones, 80% to 85% being singletons. What was sequenced was PBMCs. All receptors come from a boy younger than 18 in good health and CMV-seronegative. CDR3s include the opening cysteine and the closing phenylalanine or tryptophan. Each record gives: J gene, D gene, V gene, clone size, CDR3 protein, CDR3 DNA. D genes are given only for firm matches. The listing skips clone size in some rows; elsewhere it reads once, few, many or a size class.

J: TRBJ2-7
D: NA
V: TRBV27
size: NA
CDR3: CASWGGYEQYF
DNA: TGTGCCAGCTGGGGAGGCTACGAGCAGTACTTC

J: TRBJ2-3
D: TRBD2
V: TRBV29-1
size: NA
CDR3: CTVRLAGAIYTQYF
DNA: TGCACCGTCCGACTAGCGGGAGCCATATATACGCAGTATTTT

J: TRBJ2-7
D: TRBD1
V: TRBV7-9
size: NA
CDR3: CASSFGTEENEQYF
DNA: TGTGCCAGCAGCTTCGGGACAGAGGAAAACGAGCAGTACTTC

J: TRBJ2-7
D: NA
V: TRBV27
size: NA
CDR3: CASSVGPRYEQYF
DNA: TGTGCCAGCAGTGTTGGGCCCCGCTACGAGCAGTACTTC

J: TRBJ1-1
D: NA
V: TRBV10-3
size: NA
CDR3: CAISKQGVNTEAFF
DNA: TGTGCCATCAGCAAACAGGGCGTGAACACTGAAGCTTTCTTT

J: TRBJ1-3
D: NA
V: TRBV4-1
size: NA
CDR3: CASSPRDSLFSGNTIYF
DNA: TGCGCCAGCAGCCCTCGGGACTCTTTATTCTCTGGAAACACCATATATTTT

J: TRBJ1-2
D: NA
V: TRBV6-4
size: NA
CDR3: CASSDTTSGSHGYTF
DNA: TGTGCCAGCAGTGACACAACGTCAGGATCCCATGGCTACACCTTC

J: TRBJ1-4
D: NA
V: TRBV4-3
size: few
CDR3: CASSQDRGLGEKLFF
DNA: TGCGCCAGCAGCCAAGACAGGGGCTTAGGTGAAAAACTGTTTTTT

J: TRBJ2-1
D: NA
V: TRBV5-1
size: NA
CDR3: CASSLIFEAQYNEQFF
DNA: TGCGCCAGCAGCTTGATCTTCGAGGCGCAGTACAATGAGCAGTTCTTC

J: TRBJ2-2
D: TRBD2
V: TRBV6-1
size: few
CDR3: CASSGSSGRPDTGELFF
DNA: TGTGCCAGCAGTGGGAGTAGCGGGAGACCGGACACCGGGGAGCTGTTTTTT